The 25 T cell receptor beta chains below all came from one sample that was sequenced in a study of persistence of HIV-infected CD4 T cells (TCRdb year 2020). The immunoSEQ hsTCRB assay version 4, run in survey mode, was used to sequence TCRbeta repertoires from genomic DNA. In TCRdb, the immuneACCESS table is reduced to in-frame sequences with V and J assigned. These tables do not hold every clone; where another copy was compared, an unresolved V gene accounts for under half, and the others remain unexplained. The sample table records 35,000 to 45,000 clones; over 80% of these occur just once. Jointly, the top ten make up approximately 1.3% of the sample. Taken with the paper, the label for treatment or condition translates to: suppressive antiretroviral therapy. As a nonspecific positive control representing the CD4+ T cell repertoire, the cells were stimulated with anti-CD3/anti-CD28 magnetic beads. Sorting of responding CD4+ T cells was based on upregulation of both CD40 ligand and CD69.

No antigens are known for them. Source: CD4+ T cells sorted from PBMCs after approximately 18-hour stimulation, taken from a patient who received antiretroviral therapy. The cell subset or site label corresponds to: CD40L+CD69+ CD4 T cells responding to anti-CD3/anti-CD28 beads, representing the overall repertoire. All receptors derive from an adult man with HIV who was CMV-seropositive.

This chain uses TRBV27 with TRBJ1-2, with TRBD1 matching 10 bases. The germline V gene has CDR1 MNHEY and CDR2 SMNVEV (reference sequence). This CDR3 has 17 amino acids. V shed 2 bases, J shed 9 bases, and the junction held 15 bases outside the gene matches. CDR3 bases: TGTGCCAGCAGTTTAATGGGGGACAGGGGACTAAGCGGGAGCTACACCTTC. Its translation: CASSLMGDRGLSGSYTF.

This rearrangement joins TRBV29-1 to TRBJ1-1; D not certain. The CDR3 is 11 residues long. The V and J ends lost 4 bases and 4 bases respectively, with 7 bases between them. CDR1 and CDR2 (germline): SQVTM, ANQGSEA. CDR3 nucleotides: TGCAGCGTTGCCTTGAGCACTGAAGCTTTCTTT. Protein: CSVALSTEAFF.

The V gene is TRBV6-5, the J gene TRBJ1-5; no clear D. The CDR3 is made up of 15 amino acids. The ends were cut back, 4 bases at V and 1 base at J, with 11 bases in the middle. CDR1 is MNHEY and CDR2 is SVGAGI in the germline V gene. The CDR3 DNA reads as TGTGCCAGCAGTTTTATCGCGGGGAGCAATCAGCCCCAGCATTTT. This codes for CASSFIAGSNQPQHF.

This rearrangement joins TRBV19 to TRBJ1-5; D call uncertain. This CDR3 has 13 amino acids. Germline loops: CDR1 LNHDA, CDR2 SQIVND (reference sequence). V was trimmed by 8 bases and J by 7 bases, leaving 15 bases between them. This CDR3 reads CASRPLIGQPQHF. CDR3 coding DNA: TGTGCCAGTCGACCCCTTATAGGCCAGCCCCAGCATTTT.

V usage is TRBV25-1 and J usage is TRBJ1-2; D is perhaps TRBD1 (6 bases). Germline CDR1 MGHDK, CDR2 SYGVNS. The CDR3 spans 15 residues. The V end was cut by 1 base, the J end by 3 bases, with 12 bases between. CDR3 DNA: TGTGCCAGCAGTGAATCGGGGGCAGGGGACTATGGCTACACCTTC. Protein product: CASSESGAGDYGYTF.

This clone appeared once. This sequence joins TRBV5-1 and TRBJ2-5, with D maybe TRBD2 (8 bases). This CDR3 is built from 17 residues. The germline gives CDR1 SGHRS, CDR2 YFSETQ. With 0 bases removed from V and 7 bases from J, the gap between germline ends came to 22 bases. CDR3 amino acids: CASSLAGRDRARGTQYF. The CDR3 coding sequence is TGCGCCAGCAGCTTGGCCGGGAGGGACAGAGCCCGTGGGACCCAGTACTTC.

The chain uses TRBV25-1 and TRBJ1-5, with TRBD1 as a possible D gene (5 bases). CDR3 length equals 16 residues. Germline V gene sequence: CDR1 MGHDK, CDR2 SYGVNS. Deletions cut 3 bases from V and 2 bases from J, with 14 bases between. The DNA for the CDR3 is TGTGCCAGCAGTGAGATCGGAGGGGTTGGCAATCAGCCCCAGCATTTT. It yields the protein CASSEIGGVGNQPQHF. The full variable domain, completed using reference TRBV25-1 and TRBJ1-5, is EADIYQTPRYLVIGTGKKITLECSQTMGHDKMYWYQQDPGMELHLIHYSYGVNSTEKGDLSSESTVSRIRTEHFPLTLESARPSHTSQYLCASSEIGGVGNQPQHFGDGTRLSIL.

The CDR3 region is CASSLVEARAFF. The CDR3, as DNA: TGTGCCAGCAGTTTAGTTGAGGCGCGTGCTTTCTTT. The chain employs TRBV12-3 or TRBV12-4 and TRBJ1-1; D is uncertain. The CDR3 loop spans 12 amino acids. With 1 base removed from V and 11 bases from J, the gap between germline ends came to 11 bases.

The chain carries TRBV27 and TRBJ2-2; 7 bases align to TRBD1. The CDR3 extends over 16 amino acids. The junction had 5 bases not matched to a gene; V was cut back by 2 bases and J by 2 bases. In germline, CDR1 is MNHEY, CDR2 SMNVEV (reference sequence). CDR3 nucleotides: TGTGCCAGCAGTTTAATAGGGGGCTTTAACACCGGGGAGCTGTTTTTT. This sequence encodes CASSLIGGFNTGELFF.

The chain employs TRBV18 and TRBJ2-5, with D possibly being TRBD2 (6 bases). V was pared by 4 bases and J by 5 bases, with 14 bases between. There are 14 residues in the CDR3. Per germline, CDR1 KGHSH and CDR2 LQKENI. The CDR3 spells CASSRDGGRETQYF. The DNA for the CDR3 is TGTGCCAGCTCACGAGACGGGGGTCGGGAGACCCAGTACTTC.

This clone was counted a single time. The chain has TRBV2 and TRBJ2-3; D is unclear. Trimming stripped 6 bases from V and 2 bases from J, with 9 bases between. CDR1 is SNHLY and CDR2 is FYNNEI in the germline V gene. The CDR3 loop spans 13 amino acids. The CDR3 region has the DNA TGTGCCAGCAGACGGACCGTCACAGATACGCAGTATTTT. It yields the protein CASRRTVTDTQYF.

A note on this clone: One end of the junction fails to match germline, which may point to a read error. The genes are TRBV19 and TRBJ2-5; tentatively, D is TRBD1 (5 bases). Looked up from germline, CDR1 is LNHDA and CDR2 is SQIVND (reference sequence). The CDR3 length is 14 residues. CDR3 nucleotide sequence: TGTGCCAGTAGTATAGACAGGGCCCAACAGACCCAGTACTTC. Its protein is CASSIDRAQQTQYF.

V gene TRBV18 combines with J gene TRBJ1-1; D unresolved. Germline V gene lookup returns CDR1 KGHSH and CDR2 LQKENI. V lost 6 bases, J lost 4 bases, and 15 bases lay in between. This CDR3 has 14 amino acids. The CDR3 loop reads CASSRGSGSTEAFF. The DNA of the CDR3 is TGTGCCAGCTCCCGGGGAAGCGGGAGCACTGAAGCTTTCTTT.

This chain joins TRBV3-1 (or the pseudogene TRBV3-2) and TRBJ1-5; D not certain. Germline values: CDR1 LGHDT, CDR2 YNNKEL (reference sequence). V shed 3 bases and J shed 5 bases, with 17 bases lying between them. CDR3 length equals 16 residues. CDR3 DNA sequence: TGTGCCAGCAGCCAGGGCGGGTTGGGTGCCCATCAGCCCCAGCATTTT. As protein: CASSQGGLGAHQPQHF.

CDR3 sequence (DNA): TGTGCCAGCAGCTTAGCCGGGACAGGGGGAACCTACGAGCAGTACTTC. Its protein is CASSLAGTGGTYEQYF. V is TRBV7-8 and J is TRBJ2-7; 11 nucleotides match TRBD1. Germline CDR1 and CDR2: SGHVS and FQNEAQ. The CDR3 is 16 amino acids. The V gene end was trimmed by 0 bases and the J gene end by 2 bases; junction bases not matched to a gene: 3.

The V call is TRBV9, the J call TRBJ1-2; a weak D match, TRBD1 (6 bases). Trimming cost V 0 bases and J 4 bases, with 19 bases left between them. The germline V gene encodes CDR1 SGDLS and CDR2 YYNGEE. CDR3 size: 17 residues. CDR3 coding DNA: TGTGCCAGCAGCGTAGCTAGGATCTCCGGGGGCCGCTATGGCTACACCTTC. Translated: CASSVARISGGRYGYTF.

This rearrangement joins TRBV5-5 to TRBJ1-2; D might be TRBD1 (6 bases). With 5 bases removed from V and 4 bases from J, the gap between germline ends came to 15 bases. This CDR3 comprises 14 residues. Germline values: CDR1 SGHKS, CDR2 YYEKEE (reference sequence). The CDR3 nucleotides read TGTGCCAGCAGGGGGGCCGGGCCCTCCTATGGCTACACCTTC. It specifies CASRGAGPSYGYTF.

The chain uses TRBV5-1 and TRBJ1-1; 10 bases are a match to TRBD1. Unmatched junction bases numbered 10, after V lost 4 bases and J lost 4 bases. This CDR3 is built from 16 residues. Per germline, CDR1 SGHRS and CDR2 YFSETQ. The CDR3 reads CASSDRGQGFPTEAFF. CDR3 bases: TGCGCCAGCAGCGATAGGGGACAGGGGTTCCCCACTGAAGCTTTCTTT.

There are a few counts of this clone. V usage is TRBV10-3 and J usage is TRBJ1-5; 8 bases are shared with TRBD1. The junction had 1 base not matched to a gene; V was cut back by 4 bases and J by 5 bases. This CDR3 has 13 residues. From germline, CDR1 is ENHRY and CDR2 SYGVKD. The CDR3 coding sequence is TGTGCCATCAGTGTACAGGGGGATCAGCCCCAGCATTTT. Protein product: CAISVQGDQPQHF.

This chain connects TRBV6-5 to TRBJ2-3; no clear D gene. The CDR3 extends over 12 amino acids. Germline V lookup: CDR1 MNHEY, CDR2 SVGAGI. Trimming shortened V by 7 bases and J by 8 bases, and 13 bases separated the two germline ends. CDR3 loop: CASKTPSGTQYF. The CDR3 nucleotides read TGTGCCAGCAAGACCCCCTCCGGTACGCAGTATTTT.

This clone is medium-sized in the sample. The chain carries TRBV20-1 and TRBJ2-7; D is unresolved. The germline gives CDR1 DFQATT, CDR2 SNEGSKA (reference sequence). The V end was cut by 5 bases, the J end by 4 bases, with 9 bases between. The CDR3 is 11 residues long. CDR3 protein: CSAQKEYEQYF. CDR3 bases: TGCAGTGCTCAGAAGGAGTACGAGCAGTACTTC.

The chain has TRBV3-1 (or the pseudogene TRBV3-2) and TRBJ1-1, with unresolved D. The CDR3 consists of 13 residues. The V end was cut by 4 bases, the J end by 0 bases, with 6 bases between. CDR1 LGHDT and CDR2 YNNKEL come from the germline V gene (reference sequence). CDR3 residues: CASSLPMNTEAFF. CDR3 nucleotides: TGTGCCAGCAGCCTGCCCATGAACACTGAAGCTTTCTTT.

This clone was seen a few times. The rearrangement uses TRBV5-1 and TRBJ1-3; a possible D gene is TRBD1 (6 bases). The CDR3 spans 15 residues. The germline V and J ends were trimmed by 3 bases and 3 bases, with 13 bases remaining between them. CDR1 and CDR2 (germline): SGHRS, YFSETQ. The CDR3 DNA follows: TGCGCCAGCAGCTCCGATACAGGGTATGGAAACACCATATATTTT. It translates to CASSSDTGYGNTIYF.

The chain uses TRBV29-1 and TRBJ1-2; D remains unclear. From germline, CDR1 is SQVTM and CDR2 ANQGSEA. Trimming took off 4 bases at V and 4 bases at J, with 10 bases between the two ends. CDR3 length equals 12 residues. In nucleotides, the CDR3 is TGCAGCGTTGCTGGAGAGAGCTATGGCTACACCTTC. Residues: CSVAGESYGYTF.

The V and J genes are TRBV7-2 and TRBJ1-5, with TRBD1 matching 7 bases. Germline V CDR1 and CDR2: SGHTA, FQGNSA. CDR3 length: 14 residues. Trimming at V came to 5 bases and at J to 5 bases, leaving 6 bases not matched to a gene. CDR3 nucleotide sequence: TGTGCCAGCAGCCCAGACAGGGCGGATCAGCCCCAGCATTTT. It specifies CASSPDRADQPQHF.